The next 23 T cell receptor beta chains were all read from a single sample in a study of response to subunit inactivated influenza vaccine. TCRdb re-called the RT-PCR reads through MiXCR, storing one row per CDR3 protein. The profile shows more than 450,000 distinct CDR3 sequences, 6% to 9% of them singletons. The input for sequencing was PBMCs from blood, taken around 25 months after vaccination. Every receptor here comes from a man aged 50-75 years who received an inactivated influenza vaccine.

V and J are TRBV4-1 and TRBJ1-4; 9 nucleotides line up with TRBD1. There are 14 residues in the CDR3. Germline V lookup: CDR1 MGHRA, CDR2 YSYEKL. J lost 8 bases, V lost 5 bases, and 6 bases had no gene match. In nucleotides, the CDR3 is TGCGCCAGCAGCTTCGACAGGGGGTCCGAAAAACTGTTTTTT. It encodes CASSFDRGSEKLFF.

The chain links TRBV4-3 to TRBJ2-1; the D gene is possibly TRBD1 (6 bases). Germline values: CDR1 LGHNA, CDR2 YSLEER. V was cut by 2 bases and J by 8 bases, with 13 bases left in between. This CDR3 contains 14 residues. The CDR3 DNA reads as TGCGCCAGCAGCCAACAACAGGGAAGCGATGAGCAGTTCTTC. Translated, it gives CASSQQQGSDEQFF.

At least ten counts were recorded for this clonotype. The CDR3 is CASSLNEKLFF. The DNA for the CDR3 is TGTGCCAGCAGTCTTAATGAAAAACTGTTTTTT. The chain joins TRBV28 to TRBJ1-4; D is unclear. The CDR3 covers 11 residues. V was cut by 5 bases and J by 4 bases, with 2 bases left in between. CDR1 and CDR2 from the germline V gene are MDHEN and SYDVKM. Full variable domain (missing parts from reference TRBV28 and TRBJ1-4): DVKVTQSSRYLVKRTGEKVFLECVQDMDHENMFWYRQDPGLGLRLIYFSYDVKMKEKGDIPEGYSVSREKKERFSLILESASTNQTSMYLCASSLNEKLFFGSGTQLSVL.

This clonotype turned up a few times. This CDR3 reads CASNSGSGANVLTF. CDR3 bases: TGTGCCAGCAATAGCGGCTCTGGGGCCAACGTCCTGACTTTC. The chain uses TRBV6-1 and TRBJ2-6; D may be TRBD2 (6 bases). This CDR3 contains 14 residues. CDR1 and CDR2 from the germline V gene are MNHNS and SASEGT. V was pared by 7 bases and J by 0 bases, with 7 bases between.

This chain uses TRBV6-1 with TRBJ2-2; the D gene is possibly TRBD1 (6 bases). This CDR3 contains 16 residues. In germline, CDR1 is MNHNS, CDR2 SASEGT. V dropped 3 bases and J dropped 2 bases, with 13 bases sitting between them. The chain's CDR3 is CASSDQPGVNTGELFF. The CDR3 DNA sequence: TGTGCCAGCAGTGATCAGCCAGGGGTAAACACCGGGGAGCTGTTTTTT.

The V call is TRBV16, the J call TRBJ1-2; TRBD1 might be the D (5 bases). V shed 2 bases and J shed 6 bases, with 19 bases lying between them. Germline loops: CDR1 KGHSY, CDR2 FQNENV. The CDR3 is made up of 16 amino acids. The CDR3 region is CASSQTGTWQANGYTF. The CDR3 region has the DNA TGTGCCAGCAGCCAAACCGGGACGTGGCAGGCTAATGGCTACACCTTC. The complete variable domain, with remaining parts taken from reference TRBV16 and TRBJ1-2, reads GEEVAQTPKHLVRGEGQKAKLYCAPIKGHSYVFWYQQVLKNEFKFLISFQNENVFDETGMPKERFSAKCLPNSPCSLEIQATKLEDSAVYFCASSQTGTWQANGYTFGSGTRLTVV.

This clonotype was counted between two and nine times. The chain employs TRBV30 and TRBJ2-2; 8 bases are shared with TRBD1. CDR1 GTSNPN and CDR2 SVGIG come from the germline V gene (reference sequence). With V trimmed by 0 bases and J by 1 base, 1 base remained unmatched. The CDR3 is 15 residues long. CDR3: CAWSVGTGNTGELFF. DNA of the CDR3: TGTGCCTGGAGTGTAGGGACAGGGAACACCGGGGAGCTGTTTTTT.

This clonotype has a handful of counts. The chain carries TRBV6-1 and TRBJ1-1; D unresolved. The germline CDR1 and CDR2 sequences are MNHNS and SASEGT. V dropped 5 bases and J dropped 1 base, with 11 bases sitting between them. The CDR3 extends over 14 amino acids. The CDR3 here is CASSPRVSNTEAFF. The CDR3 DNA is TGTGCCAGCAGTCCCCGGGTCTCGAACACTGAAGCTTTCTTT.

This chain connects TRBV7-2 to TRBJ2-5; D possibly uses TRBD1 or TRBD2 (5 bases each). CDR3 length: 15 residues. Deletions cut 5 bases from V and 1 base from J, with 14 bases between. CDR1 and CDR2 from the germline V gene are SGHTA and FQGNSA. The CDR3: CASSPGPLAQETQYF. CDR3 coding DNA: TGTGCCAGCAGCCCGGGGCCCTTGGCCCAAGAGACCCAGTACTTC. Full variable domain (outside the CDR3, taken from reference TRBV7-2 and TRBJ2-5): GAGVSQSPSNKVTEKGKDVELRCDPISGHTALYWYRQSLGQGLEFLIYFQGNSAPDKSGLPSDRFSAERTGGSVSTLTIQRTQQEDSAVYLCASSPGPLAQETQYFGPGTRLLVL.

This clonotype showed up just a few times. The chain links TRBV20-1 to TRBJ1-1; weak D call: TRBD1 (6 bases). Germline assignment: CDR1 DFQATT and CDR2 SNEGSKA (reference sequence). Trimming removed 2 bases from V and 3 bases from J, with 16 bases in between. The CDR3 consists of 15 residues. CDR3 loop: CSARSPQGMDTEAFF. CDR3 DNA sequence: TGCAGTGCTAGATCTCCCCAGGGGATGGACACTGAAGCTTTCTTT.

This clonotype was counted at least ten times. The chain carries TRBV4-3 and TRBJ2-1; no clear D. Trimming shortened V by 0 bases and J by 0 bases, and 12 bases separated the two germline ends. Germline lookup yields CDR1 LGHNA and CDR2 YSLEER. There are 17 residues in the CDR3. The CDR3 is CASSQEGRLSSYNEQFF. As DNA, the CDR3 is TGCGCCAGCAGCCAAGAAGGGCGGTTAAGCTCCTACAATGAGCAGTTCTTC.

In its sample, this clonotype was seen many times. This chain links TRBV20-1 with TRBJ2-2; no definite D call. The CDR3 runs to 13 residues. Germline-derived CDR1 and CDR2 are DFQATT and SNEGSKA (reference sequence). V lost 6 bases, J lost 2 bases, and 10 bases lay in between. This chain's CDR3 is CSAPYPNTGELFF. In DNA, the CDR3 is TGCAGTGCCCCTTACCCTAACACCGGGGAGCTGTTTTTT.

This clonotype appeared many times. This chain joins TRBV9 and TRBJ2-1; TRBD1 is a possible D gene (6 bases). In germline, CDR1 is SGDLS, CDR2 YYNGEE. V lost 0 bases, J lost 9 bases, and 13 bases lay in between. CDR3 length: 14 residues. For the CDR3, the DNA is TGTGCCAGCAGCGTAGAGGGGCAGGGGATTGAGCAGTTCTTC. Amino acid sequence: CASSVEGQGIEQFF.

This sequence joins TRBV2 and TRBJ1-1; the D gene is possibly TRBD1 (5 bases). The CDR3 contains 13 residues. V dropped 7 bases and J dropped 5 bases, with 14 bases sitting between them. The germline V gene encodes CDR1 SNHLY and CDR2 FYNNEI. Written as DNA, the CDR3 is TGTGCCAGCAAGGAAGGAGGGGATACTGAAGCTTTCTTT. Its protein is CASKEGGDTEAFF. The whole variable domain, remainder taken from reference TRBV2 and TRBJ1-1, is EPEVTQTPSHQVTQMGQEVILRCVPISNHLYFYWYRQILGQKVEFLVSFYNNEISEKSEIFDDQFSVERPDGSNFTLKIRSTKLEDSAMYFCASKEGGDTEAFFGQGTRLTVV.

J is TRBJ2-1 and V is TRBV4-3; no reliable D call. Germline V CDR1 and CDR2: LGHNA, YSLEER. This CDR3 has 15 residues. The V end lost 0 bases, the J end lost 4 bases, and 10 bases lay between the germline ends. CDR3: CASSQDKLGYNEQFF. CDR3 nucleotides: TGCGCCAGCAGCCAAGATAAGCTCGGGTACAATGAGCAGTTCTTC.

The J gene is TRBJ2-1, the V gene TRBV7-9; D is ambiguous. V was pared by 6 bases and J by 8 bases, with 20 bases between. The V gene's germline CDR1 is SEHNR and CDR2 FQNEAQ (reference sequence). The length of the CDR3 is 15 residues. This chain's CDR3 is CASRKMVPDSHEQFF. Written as DNA, the CDR3 is TGTGCCAGCAGGAAAATGGTACCAGATAGTCATGAGCAGTTCTTC.

This clonotype showed up many times. V gene TRBV20-1 combines with J gene TRBJ2-3; 7 positions match TRBD1. Germline assignment: CDR1 DFQATT and CDR2 SNEGSKA (reference sequence). This CDR3 comprises 15 residues. Trimming at V came to 4 bases and at J to 4 bases, leaving 11 bases not matched to a gene. As DNA, the CDR3 is TGCAGTGCTACAGGGGCCCACAGGGGTCCAGATACGCAGTATTTT. It yields the protein CSATGAHRGPDTQYF.

This clonotype was recorded at least ten times. The chain has TRBV5-1 and TRBJ2-1, with 8 bases fitting TRBD2. Germline V gene sequence: CDR1 SGHRS, CDR2 YFSETQ. V shed 4 bases, J shed 1 base, and the junction held 4 bases outside the gene matches. The CDR3 is 15 amino acids. The CDR3 DNA is TGCGCCAGCAGCACAGCGGGAGAGTCCTACAATGAGCAGTTCTTC. As protein: CASSTAGESYNEQFF.

This clonotype was detected a few times. V usage is TRBV20-1 and J usage is TRBJ2-3, with D tentatively TRBD2 (7 bases). CDR3 length equals 13 residues. Germline V gives CDR1 DFQATT, CDR2 SNEGSKA (reference sequence). V was shortened by 2 bases and J by 7 bases, with 13 bases between the two germline ends. The CDR3 DNA reads as TGCAGTGCTAGACCGCGGGGGACACATACGCAGTATTTT. This gives the protein CSARPRGTHTQYF.

This clonotype was found a few times. V gene TRBV4-3 combines with J gene TRBJ2-3; TRBD2 matches 13 bases. Losses at the gene ends were 1 base for V and 8 bases for J; bases not matched to a gene: 15. This CDR3 spans 19 amino acids. Looked up from germline, CDR1 is LGHNA and CDR2 is YSLEER. CDR3 region: CASSQVPPTSGRARGTQYF. The CDR3 coding sequence is TGCGCCAGCAGCCAAGTCCCCCCAACTAGCGGGAGGGCCCGGGGTACGCAGTATTTT.

In its sample, this clonotype was seen a few times. The rearrangement links TRBV19 to TRBJ2-7; 7 nucleotides match TRBD1. From germline, CDR1 is LNHDA and CDR2 SQIVND (reference sequence). J gave up 1 base and V 6 bases, and 9 bases lay outside the gene matches. CDR3 length: 15 residues. This CDR3 reads CASSRGWDRSYEQYF. For the CDR3, the DNA is TGTGCCAGTAGCAGGGGGTGGGACAGATCCTACGAGCAGTACTTC.

This clonotype was observed a few times. The chain joins TRBV4-3 to TRBJ1-3; D gene uncertain. CDR1 is LGHNA, CDR2 YSLEER, per germline. The CDR3 has 14 amino acids. Trimming removed 3 bases from V and 3 bases from J, with 9 bases in between. DNA for the CDR3: TGCGCCAGCAGCCAGGAAGGGTTTGGAAACACCATATATTTT. This gives the protein CASSQEGFGNTIYF.

V gene TRBV28 combines with J gene TRBJ2-1; weak D call: TRBD2 (6 bases). With 5 bases removed from V and 6 bases from J, the gap between germline ends came to 11 bases. This CDR3 contains 13 residues. Germline V CDR1 and CDR2: MDHEN, SYDVKM. The DNA of the CDR3 is TGTGCCAGCAGTGAGGGACTCGTCAATGAGCAGTTCTTC. Its translation is CASSEGLVNEQFF.